These 22 T cell receptor beta chains were sequenced from one sample in a study of T-cell memory formation after mild COVID-19 (dated by TCRdb to about 2021). The protocol used for the library was 5' RACE. TCRdb names Illumina NovaSeq 6000 as the instrument used. Through fastp at Q25 and MiXCR, TCRdb rebuilt clones from the public reads, retaining in-frame beta chains. Every entry covers one CDR3 protein and lists the most common genes and DNA from its rows. The sample contains roughly 200,000 distinct CDR3 sequences, over 7.5% of them found a single time. The ten largest clones take up around 3.3% of the sample. The material sequenced was PBMCs or a T cell subset sorted from them (not recorded which). All receptors derive from a man in his late teens or twenties who had mild COVID-19 (a few samples of this study predate the infection). The sample titles of this study are shuffled in the database, so cell type and time point are left out; the donor was told from shared clones.

The chain uses TRBV5-1 and TRBJ2-6; no clear D gene. Germline V lookup: CDR1 SGHRS, CDR2 YFSETQ. This CDR3 has 16 residues. The V and J ends lost 3 bases and 2 bases respectively, with 12 bases between them. The CDR3 spells CASSWSPGAGANVLTF. The CDR3 bases are TGCGCCAGCAGCTGGTCCCCTGGGGCTGGGGCCAACGTCCTGACTTTC.

The rearrangement uses TRBV15 and TRBJ2-1, with TRBD2 matching 8 bases. This CDR3 contains 15 residues. Germline values: CDR1 LNHNV, CDR2 YYDKDF (reference sequence). Trimming removed 0 bases from V and 4 bases from J; junction bases left unmatched: 2. This chain's CDR3 is CATSRDRGGYNEQFF. CDR3 sequence (DNA): TGTGCCACCAGCAGAGACCGGGGGGGTTACAATGAGCAGTTCTTC.

This chain links TRBV10-2 with TRBJ2-5; 7 bases align to TRBD2. The germline gives CDR1 WSHSY, CDR2 SAAADI. Trimming removed 1 base from V and 5 bases from J; junction bases left unmatched: 1. The CDR3 covers 13 residues. CDR3 amino acids: CASSEWGGETQYF. The DNA of the CDR3 is TGCGCCAGCAGTGAGTGGGGGGGGGAGACCCAGTACTTC.

This clonotype was counted between two and nine times. The genes are TRBV4-3 and TRBJ1-4, with TRBD1 matching 7 bases. There are 15 residues in the CDR3. The junction had 6 bases not matched to a gene; V was cut back by 1 base and J by 7 bases. The germline V gene has CDR1 LGHNA and CDR2 YSLEER. CDR3: CASSQGAGGREKLFF. The CDR3 DNA reads TGCGCCAGCAGCCAAGGAGCAGGGGGGCGTGAAAAACTGTTTTTT.

This clonotype showed up many times. The genes are TRBV6-5 and TRBJ2-3, with D possibly TRBD2 on 6 matching bases. Looked up from germline, CDR1 is MNHEY and CDR2 is SVGAGI. V dropped 8 bases and J dropped 1 base, with 10 bases sitting between them. This CDR3 is 13 amino acids long. The CDR3 DNA reads as TGTGCCAGCCGGACGGGGGGCACAGATACGCAGTATTTT. Translation gives CASRTGGTDTQYF.

This clonotype was counted only a few times. V gene TRBV7-2 combines with J gene TRBJ2-5; D gene uncertain. The CDR3 totals 15 residues. CDR1 and CDR2 from the germline V gene are SGHTA and FQGNSA. Trimming stripped 1 base from V and 1 base from J, with 10 bases between. CDR3 bases: TGTGCCAGCAGCTTAGTTACCGGGCCCCAAGAGACCCAGTACTTC. It encodes CASSLVTGPQETQYF. Complete variable domain (other parts from reference TRBV7-2 and TRBJ2-5): GAGVSQSPSNKVTEKGKDVELRCDPISGHTALYWYRQSLGQGLEFLIYFQGNSAPDKSGLPSDRFSAERTGGSVSTLTIQRTQQEDSAVYLCASSLVTGPQETQYFGPGTRLLVL.

This clonotype was recorded at least ten times. V gene TRBV5-1 combines with J gene TRBJ2-1; the D is unclear. The germline gives CDR1 SGHRS, CDR2 YFSETQ. The CDR3 consists of 12 residues. V was shortened by 4 bases and J by 4 bases, with 6 bases between the two germline ends. CDR3 bases: TGCGCCAGCAGCCTGCCTTACAATGAGCAGTTCTTC. Translating gives CASSLPYNEQFF.

This clonotype has only a few counts. The chain combines TRBV7-8 with TRBJ1-4; maybe TRBD1 (5 bases). The CDR3 contains 14 residues. Trimming stripped 3 bases from V and 8 bases from J, with 13 bases between. Germline assignment: CDR1 SGHVS and CDR2 FQNEAQ. The CDR3 sequence is CASSLRGFREKLFF. The CDR3 nucleotides are TGTGCCAGCAGCTTGAGGGGATTTCGGGAAAAACTGTTTTTT.

This clonotype occurred many times. CDR3 loop: CASSTTGTGAPDTQYF. In DNA form, the CDR3 reads TGTGCCAGCAGTACTACCGGGACAGGGGCGCCTGATACGCAGTATTTT. The chain combines TRBV12-3 or TRBV12-4 with TRBJ2-3, with 10 bases lining up with TRBD1. V lost 5 bases and J lost 6; bases outside the gene matches: 11. The CDR3 spans 16 residues.

There are a few counts of this clonotype. The gene calls are TRBV18 and TRBJ1-6; D call uncertain. Germline loops: CDR1 KGHSH, CDR2 LQKENI. This CDR3 is built from 13 residues. Between the trimmed V and J ends, which lost 3 bases and 10 bases, there was a span of 10 bases. CDR3 nucleotide sequence: TGTGCCAGCTCACCGGAGTTAAGCTCACCCCTCCACTTT. Residues: CASSPELSSPLHF.

The sample holds many counts of this clonotype. This rearrangement joins TRBV12-3 or TRBV12-4 to TRBJ1-2; no definite D call. The CDR3 loop spans 14 amino acids. The V end lost 5 bases, the J end lost 7 bases, and 17 bases lay between the germline ends. In DNA form, the CDR3 reads TGTGCCAGCAGTCCCGGACGGGAGCAGCGTGGCTACACCTTC. It specifies CASSPGREQRGYTF.

Comments on this clonotype: Mismatch with germline at one junction end may stem from a read error. This chain connects TRBV9 to TRBJ2-2; 10 positions match TRBD2. Germline assignment: CDR1 SGDLS and CDR2 YYNGEE. This CDR3 contains 16 residues. The CDR3 here is CASSVLGTSVTWELFF. DNA of the CDR3: TGTGCCAGCAGCGTTCTCGGGACTAGCGTCACCTGGGAGCTGTTTTTT.

This clonotype showed up many times. The chain employs TRBV5-1 and TRBJ2-7; TRBD1 is a possible D gene (5 bases). Germline V lookup: CDR1 SGHRS, CDR2 YFSETQ. The V and J ends lost 8 bases and 6 bases respectively, with 21 bases between them. CDR3 length equals 14 residues. In DNA form, the CDR3 reads TGCGCCAGTAGGGGCCCTATCACCCGCTCCGAGCAGTACGTC. Encoded protein: CASRGPITRSEQYV.

This rearrangement joins TRBV15 to TRBJ2-7; 13 nucleotides agree with TRBD2. Per germline, CDR1 LNHNV and CDR2 YYDKDF (reference sequence). Trimming removed 11 bases from V and 4 bases from J; junction bases left unmatched: 8. CDR3 size: 14 residues. The CDR3 DNA follows: TGTGCCCCTTGGACTAGCGGGGGCTATTACGAGCAGTACGTC. Translated, it gives CAPWTSGGYYEQYV.

This clonotype has more than one count but fewer than ten. The gene calls are TRBV15 and TRBJ2-3; unclear D gene. This CDR3 is built from 14 residues. V was pared by 1 base and J by 1 base, with 6 bases between. Looked up from germline, CDR1 is LNHNV and CDR2 is YYDKDF (reference sequence). Here the CDR3 reads CATSRGIGTDTQYF. CDR3 coding DNA: TGTGCCACCAGCAGAGGTATCGGCACAGATACGCAGTATTTT.

This clonotype turned up a few times. The CDR3 bases are TGCAGTGCTAGAACCGAGGGCCAAGAGACCCAGTACTTC. It translates to CSARTEGQETQYF. V is TRBV20-1 and J is TRBJ2-5; D might be TRBD2 (5 bases). CDR3 length equals 13 residues. CDR1 DFQATT and CDR2 SNEGSKA come from the germline V gene (reference sequence). With 2 bases removed from V and 1 base from J, the gap between germline ends came to 8 bases.

The genes are TRBV28 and TRBJ2-7; 8 bases are a match to TRBD2. Germline V gene sequence: CDR1 MDHEN, CDR2 SYDVKM. This CDR3 is 14 amino acids long. With V trimmed by 5 bases and J by 2 bases, 5 bases remained unmatched. CDR3 nucleotide sequence: TGTGCCAGCAGTAGCGGGGGCAGCCCCTACGAGCAGTACGTC. Translation: CASSSGGSPYEQYV.

The sample holds many counts of this clonotype. This rearrangement joins TRBV6-5 to TRBJ2-7, with D possibly being TRBD2 (6 bases). Germline CDR1 and CDR2: MNHEY and SVGAGI. There are 11 residues in the CDR3. V was shortened by 8 bases and J by 6 bases, with 11 bases between the two germline ends. CDR3 sequence reads: CASGRGGEQYF. DNA of the CDR3: TGTGCCAGCGGGCGGGGAGGCGAGCAGTACTTC.

The chain carries TRBV5-6 and TRBJ1-1; D ambiguous. V shed 10 bases and J shed 1 base, with 14 bases lying between them. CDR1 and CDR2 from the germline V gene are SGHDT and YYEEEE. The CDR3 is 13 residues long. CDR3 loop: CAASTQPNTEAFF. The CDR3 DNA sequence: TGTGCCGCCAGTACACAGCCGAACACTGAAGCTTTCTTT. Using reference TRBV5-6 and TRBJ1-1 for the parts outside the CDR3, the full variable domain is DAGVTQSPTHLIKTRGQQVTLRCSPKSGHDTVSWYQQALGQGPQFIFQYYEEEERQRGNFPDRFSGHQFPNYSSELNVNALLLGDSALYLCAASTQPNTEAFFGQGTRLTVV.

This clonotype turned up a few times. J is TRBJ1-5 and V is TRBV6-6, with 8 bases matching TRBD1. V lost 7 bases to trimming and J lost 1 base; unmatched junction nucleotides: 6. Germline CDR1 and CDR2: MNHNY and SVGAGI (reference sequence). The CDR3 length is 15 residues. The CDR3 loop is CASTLTGASNQPQHF. CDR3 nucleotide sequence: TGTGCCAGCACTCTGACAGGGGCGAGCAATCAGCCCCAGCATTTT.

The chain employs TRBV3-1 and TRBJ2-7, with 7 bases identical to TRBD1. CDR1 and CDR2 (germline): LGHDT, YNNKEL (reference sequence). The CDR3 spans 16 residues. V was pared by 0 bases and J by 3 bases, with 8 bases of the junction left unmatched. CDR3 bases: TGTGCCAGCAGCCAAGATATGGGGGACAGACTCTACGAGCAGTACTTC. Translating gives CASSQDMGDRLYEQYF.

This clonotype appeared a few times. The chain employs TRBV24-1 and TRBJ2-5; 7 bases agree with TRBD1. CDR3 length equals 15 residues. The V gene end was trimmed by 3 bases and the J gene end by 0 bases; junction bases not matched to a gene: 3. The germline V gene has CDR1 KGHDR and CDR2 SFDVKD. The CDR3 here is CATSDPRGYQETQYF. CDR3 sequence (DNA): TGTGCCACCAGTGATCCCAGGGGGTACCAAGAGACCCAGTACTTC.